This T cell receptor beta chain was sequenced during a study of OX40 agonist ivuxolimab in advanced cancers. Study-level results: Among T cells, CD8+ cells averaged more expanded clones than CD4+ cells.

Comments on this clone: What it binds is not known.

The data were produced by immunoSEQ multiplex PCR, yet TCRdb's version contains in-frame clones alone and is incomplete. This table has about 60,000 clones, 90% to 95% appearing once. The receptor comes from an adult with an advanced solid tumor such as melanoma, head and neck, liver or kidney cancer. Material: CD4+ or CD8+ T cells sorted from blood, obtained in a trial of the OX40 agonist ivuxolimab.

CDR3 protein: CASSELDRVLYGYTF. The CDR3, as DNA: TGTGCCAGCAGTGAACTTGACAGGGTGTTATATGGCTACACCTTC. The chain has TRBV6-1 and TRBJ1-2; 7 positions agree with TRBD1. This CDR3 contains 15 residues. Germline-derived CDR1 and CDR2 are MNHNS and SASEGT. V shed 2 bases, J shed 5 bases, and the junction held 8 bases outside the gene matches.